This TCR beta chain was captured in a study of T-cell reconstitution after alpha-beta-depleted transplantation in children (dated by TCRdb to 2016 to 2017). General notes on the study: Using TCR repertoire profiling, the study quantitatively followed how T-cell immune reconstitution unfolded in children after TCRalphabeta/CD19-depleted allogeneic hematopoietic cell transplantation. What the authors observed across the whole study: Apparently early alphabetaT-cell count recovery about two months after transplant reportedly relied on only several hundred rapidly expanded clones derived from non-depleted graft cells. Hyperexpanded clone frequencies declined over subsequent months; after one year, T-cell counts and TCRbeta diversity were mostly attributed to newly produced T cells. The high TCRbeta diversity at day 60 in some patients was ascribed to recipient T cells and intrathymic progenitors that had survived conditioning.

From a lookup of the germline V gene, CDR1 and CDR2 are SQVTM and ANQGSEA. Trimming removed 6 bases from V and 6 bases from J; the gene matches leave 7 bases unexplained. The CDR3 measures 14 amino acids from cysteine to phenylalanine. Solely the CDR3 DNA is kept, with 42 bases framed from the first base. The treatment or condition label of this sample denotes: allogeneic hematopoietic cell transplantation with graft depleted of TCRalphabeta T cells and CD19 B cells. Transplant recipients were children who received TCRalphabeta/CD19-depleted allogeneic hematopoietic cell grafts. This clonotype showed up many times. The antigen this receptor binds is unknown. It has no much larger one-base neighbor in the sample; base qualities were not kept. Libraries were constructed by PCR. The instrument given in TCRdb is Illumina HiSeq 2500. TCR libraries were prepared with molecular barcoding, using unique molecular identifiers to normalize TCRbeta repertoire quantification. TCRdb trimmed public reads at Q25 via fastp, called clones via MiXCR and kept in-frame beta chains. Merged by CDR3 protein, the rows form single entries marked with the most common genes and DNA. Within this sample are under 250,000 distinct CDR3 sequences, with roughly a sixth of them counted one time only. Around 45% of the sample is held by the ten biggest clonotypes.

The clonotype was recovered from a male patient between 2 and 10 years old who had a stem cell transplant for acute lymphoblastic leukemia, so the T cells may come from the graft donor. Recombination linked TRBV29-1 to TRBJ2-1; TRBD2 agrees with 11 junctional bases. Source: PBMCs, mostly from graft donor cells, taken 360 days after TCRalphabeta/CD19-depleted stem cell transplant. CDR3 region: CSVVSGRAINEQFF. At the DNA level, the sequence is TGCAGCGTCGTTAGCGGGAGGGCCATCAATGAGCAGTTCTTC.